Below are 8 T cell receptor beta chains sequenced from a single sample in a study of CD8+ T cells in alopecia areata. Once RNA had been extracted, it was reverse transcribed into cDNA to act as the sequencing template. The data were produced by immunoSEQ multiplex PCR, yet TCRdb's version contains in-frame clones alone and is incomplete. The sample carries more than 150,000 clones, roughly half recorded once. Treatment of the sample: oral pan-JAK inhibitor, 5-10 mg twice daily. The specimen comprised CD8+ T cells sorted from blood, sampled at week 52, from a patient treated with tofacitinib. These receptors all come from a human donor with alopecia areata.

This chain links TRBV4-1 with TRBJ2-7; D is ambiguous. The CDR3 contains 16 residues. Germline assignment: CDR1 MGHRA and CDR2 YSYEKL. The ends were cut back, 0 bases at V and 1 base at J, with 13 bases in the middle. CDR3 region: CASSQDPGEGSYEQYF. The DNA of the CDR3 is TGCGCCAGCAGCCAAGATCCAGGAGAAGGATCCTACGAGCAGTACTTC.

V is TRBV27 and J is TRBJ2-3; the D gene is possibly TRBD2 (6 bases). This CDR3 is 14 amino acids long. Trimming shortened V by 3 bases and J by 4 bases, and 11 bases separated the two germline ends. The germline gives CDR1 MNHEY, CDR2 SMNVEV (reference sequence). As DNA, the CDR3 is TGTGCCAGCAGTTTTCCTAGCGAGTCAGATACGCAGTATTTT. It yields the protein CASSFPSESDTQYF.

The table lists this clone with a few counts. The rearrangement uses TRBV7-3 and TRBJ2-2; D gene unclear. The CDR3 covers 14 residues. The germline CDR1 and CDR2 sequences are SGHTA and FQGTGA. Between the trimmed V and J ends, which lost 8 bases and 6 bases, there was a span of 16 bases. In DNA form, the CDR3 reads TGTGCCAGCCGAAGGCTAGGTTCCCCCGGGGAGCTGTTTTTT. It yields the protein CASRRLGSPGELFF.

CDR3 sequence (DNA): TGTGCCAGCACCGAACTGGGGACCTACGAGCAGTACTTC. It encodes CASTELGTYEQYF. The chain combines TRBV27 with TRBJ2-7, with D hard to call. The CDR3 spans 13 residues. V lost 7 bases to trimming and J lost 2 bases, with 12 bases between them. Germline lookup yields CDR1 MNHEY and CDR2 SMNVEV (reference sequence).

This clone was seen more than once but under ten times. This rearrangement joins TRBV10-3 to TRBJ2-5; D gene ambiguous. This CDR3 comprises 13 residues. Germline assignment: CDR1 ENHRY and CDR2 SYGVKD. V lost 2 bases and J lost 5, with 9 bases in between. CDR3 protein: CAISEVLEETQYF. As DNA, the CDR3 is TGTGCCATCAGTGAGGTTCTAGAGGAGACCCAGTACTTC.

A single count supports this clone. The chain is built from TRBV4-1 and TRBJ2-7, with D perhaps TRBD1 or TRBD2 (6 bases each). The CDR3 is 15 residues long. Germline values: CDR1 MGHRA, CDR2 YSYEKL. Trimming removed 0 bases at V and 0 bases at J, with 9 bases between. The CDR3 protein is CASSQDPGASYEQYF. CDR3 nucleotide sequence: TGCGCCAGCAGCCAAGATCCGGGGGCCTCCTACGAGCAGTACTTC.

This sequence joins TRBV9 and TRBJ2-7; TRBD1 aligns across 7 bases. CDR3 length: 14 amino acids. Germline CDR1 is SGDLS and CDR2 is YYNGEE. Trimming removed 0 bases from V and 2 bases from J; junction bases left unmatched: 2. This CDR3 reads CASSVEGTAYEQYF. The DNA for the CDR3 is TGTGCCAGCAGCGTAGAAGGGACAGCCTACGAGCAGTACTTC. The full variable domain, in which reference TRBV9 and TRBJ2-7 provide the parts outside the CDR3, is DSGVTQTPKHLITATGQRVTLRCSPRSGDLSVYWYQQSLDQGLQFLIQYYNGEERAKGNILERFSAQQFPDLHSELNLSSLELGDSALYFCASSVEGTAYEQYFGPGTRLTVT.

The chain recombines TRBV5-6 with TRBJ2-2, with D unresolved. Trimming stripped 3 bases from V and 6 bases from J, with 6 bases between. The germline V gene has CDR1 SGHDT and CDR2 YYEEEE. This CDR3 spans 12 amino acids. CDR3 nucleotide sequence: TGTGCCAGCAGCTGGGCCGCCGGGGAGCTGTTTTTT. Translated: CASSWAAGELFF.